This is a list of T cell receptor beta chains from one sample in a study of T-cell memory formation after mild COVID-19. MiXCR, run by TCRdb on the 5' RACE reads, gives a single entry per CDR3 protein. This sample has about 340,000 distinct CDR3 sequences, with under 25% found just once. Material for sequencing was PBMCs or a T cell subset sorted from them (not recorded which). The source is a man aged 18 to 30 who had mild COVID-19 (a few samples of this study predate the infection). Cell type and time point are not known. Both conserved end residues are part of each CDR3. The order of the fields is V gene, clone size, J gene, D gene, CDR3 protein. D genes are given only for firm matches. A clone size is listed for some rows: how often the clone was seen (once, few, many), or a class if it is expanded.

v_gene: TRBV19
abundance: many
j_gene: TRBJ2-4
d_gene: NA
CDR3aa: CASSWRTKEAKNIQYF

v_gene: TRBV4-1
abundance: few
j_gene: TRBJ1-5
d_gene: NA
CDR3aa: CASSPVGRSGQPQHF

v_gene: TRBV7-9
abundance: many
j_gene: TRBJ2-5
d_gene: NA
CDR3aa: CASSLLAETQYF

v_gene: TRBV9
abundance: once
j_gene: TRBJ1-3
d_gene: NA
CDR3aa: CASSVSLGGGNTIYF

v_gene: TRBV4-1
abundance: NA
j_gene: TRBJ2-1
d_gene: TRBD2
CDR3aa: CASSQAGGLNEQFF

v_gene: TRBV5-6
abundance: few
j_gene: TRBJ2-4
d_gene: TRBD1
CDR3aa: CASSFSSFGTGLTKNIQYF

v_gene: TRBV4-3
abundance: NA
j_gene: TRBJ2-3
d_gene: NA
CDR3aa: CASSQAGGGPVDTQYF

v_gene: TRBV7-9
abundance: few
j_gene: TRBJ2-7
d_gene: NA
CDR3aa: CASRPPGRLYEQYF

v_gene: TRBV4-3
abundance: few
j_gene: TRBJ1-3
d_gene: TRBD1
CDR3aa: CASSLDISGQGGNTIYF

v_gene: TRBV7-3
abundance: NA
j_gene: TRBJ2-7
d_gene: NA
CDR3aa: CASSKTGGGPYEQYF

v_gene: TRBV5-1
abundance: few
j_gene: TRBJ2-3
d_gene: TRBD1
CDR3aa: CASSFVKGTGVTDTQYF

v_gene: TRBV28
abundance: few
j_gene: TRBJ2-5
d_gene: TRBD1
CDR3aa: CASSYDPTGYEETQYF

v_gene: TRBV6-5
abundance: NA
j_gene: TRBJ2-5
d_gene: NA
CDR3aa: CASSYSWDTQETQYF

v_gene: TRBV7-2
abundance: NA
j_gene: TRBJ1-4
d_gene: NA
CDR3aa: CASSPTGGGGEKLFF

v_gene: TRBV5-1
abundance: many
j_gene: TRBJ2-3
d_gene: NA
CDR3aa: CASYRTFRTDTQYF

v_gene: TRBV10-3
abundance: few
j_gene: TRBJ2-5
d_gene: TRBD1
CDR3aa: CAISESGTGSMETQYF

v_gene: TRBV20-1
abundance: few
j_gene: TRBJ2-3
d_gene: NA
CDR3aa: CSVRGGQGRNTQYF

v_gene: TRBV5-1
abundance: NA
j_gene: TRBJ1-5
d_gene: NA
CDR3aa: CASSLAGGRNQPQHF

v_gene: TRBV6-6
abundance: NA
j_gene: TRBJ1-1
d_gene: NA
CDR3aa: CASSYERGYTEAFF

v_gene: TRBV15
abundance: NA
j_gene: TRBJ2-2
d_gene: TRBD1
CDR3aa: CATSGTGTENTGELFF

v_gene: TRBV20-1
abundance: few
j_gene: TRBJ2-7
d_gene: TRBD2
CDR3aa: CSATSGGDYEQYF

v_gene: TRBV7-2
abundance: NA
j_gene: TRBJ2-1
d_gene: NA
CDR3aa: CASRPPGLYYNEQFF

v_gene: TRBV3-1
abundance: NA
j_gene: TRBJ1-6
d_gene: TRBD1
CDR3aa: CASSARDRGYNSPLHF

v_gene: TRBV9
abundance: few
j_gene: TRBJ1-1
d_gene: NA
CDR3aa: CASSRVLGSEAFF

v_gene: TRBV7-2
abundance: few
j_gene: TRBJ1-2
d_gene: TRBD1
CDR3aa: CASSSIGQGGGYTF

v_gene: TRBV6-4
abundance: many
j_gene: TRBJ2-1
d_gene: TRBD2
CDR3aa: CASSGTSGGANEQFF

v_gene: TRBV12-3/TRBV12-4
abundance: NA
j_gene: TRBJ2-7
d_gene: NA
CDR3aa: CASSFAGTAYEQYF

v_gene: TRBV7-8
abundance: few
j_gene: TRBJ1-5
d_gene: NA
CDR3aa: CASSSERGVGNQPQHF